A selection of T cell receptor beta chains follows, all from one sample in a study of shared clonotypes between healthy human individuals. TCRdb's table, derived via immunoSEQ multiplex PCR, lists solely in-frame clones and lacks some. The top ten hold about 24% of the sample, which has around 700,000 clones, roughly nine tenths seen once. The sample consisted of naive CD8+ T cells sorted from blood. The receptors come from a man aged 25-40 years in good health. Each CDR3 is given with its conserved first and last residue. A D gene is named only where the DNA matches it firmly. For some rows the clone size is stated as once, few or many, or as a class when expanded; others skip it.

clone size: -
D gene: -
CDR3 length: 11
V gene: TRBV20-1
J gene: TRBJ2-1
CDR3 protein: CSGRGMNEQFF
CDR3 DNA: TGCAGTGGTCGCGGGATGAATGAGCAGTTCTTC

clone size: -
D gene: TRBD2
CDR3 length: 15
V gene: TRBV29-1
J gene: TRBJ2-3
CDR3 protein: CSAGTSGRAIDTQYF
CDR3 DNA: TGCAGCGCCGGGACTAGCGGGAGGGCCATAGATACGCAGTATTTT

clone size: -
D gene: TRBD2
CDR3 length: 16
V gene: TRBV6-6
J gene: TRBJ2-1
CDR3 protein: CASSLTPASGSLEQFF
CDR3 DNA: TGTGCCAGCAGTCTTACCCCGGCTAGCGGGAGTCTTGAGCAGTTCTTC

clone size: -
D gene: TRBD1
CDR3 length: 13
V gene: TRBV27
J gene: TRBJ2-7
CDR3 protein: CASRYTGDYEQYF
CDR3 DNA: TGTGCCAGCAGATACACAGGGGACTACGAGCAGTACTTC

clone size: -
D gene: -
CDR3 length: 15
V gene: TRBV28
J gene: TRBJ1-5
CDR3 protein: CASSFDRTRGQPQHF
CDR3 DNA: TGTGCCAGCAGTTTTGACAGGACCCGCGGTCAGCCCCAGCATTTT

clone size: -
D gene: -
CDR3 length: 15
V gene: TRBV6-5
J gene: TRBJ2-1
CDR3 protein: CASSTPRDRNNEQFF
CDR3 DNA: TGTGCCAGCAGTACCCCCCGGGACCGGAACAATGAGCAGTTCTTC

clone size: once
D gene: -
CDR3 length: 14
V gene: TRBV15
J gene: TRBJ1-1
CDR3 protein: CATSRGWTEAEAFF
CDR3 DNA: TGTGCCACCAGCAGAGGATGGACAGAGGCTGAAGCTTTCTTT

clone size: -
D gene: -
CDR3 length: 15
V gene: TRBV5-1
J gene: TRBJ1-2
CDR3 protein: CASSSDGLLSYGYTF
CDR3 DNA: TGCGCCAGCAGCTCGGACGGATTACTCTCCTATGGCTACACCTTC

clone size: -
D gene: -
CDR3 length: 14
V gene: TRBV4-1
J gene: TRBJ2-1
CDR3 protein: CASSLRTFYNEQFF
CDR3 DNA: TGCGCCAGCAGCCTAAGAACGTTCTACAATGAGCAGTTCTTC

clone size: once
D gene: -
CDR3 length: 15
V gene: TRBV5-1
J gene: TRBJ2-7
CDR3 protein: CASSLAGLDLDEQYF
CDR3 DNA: TGCGCCAGCAGCTTGGCCGGGCTAGATCTTGACGAGCAGTACTTC

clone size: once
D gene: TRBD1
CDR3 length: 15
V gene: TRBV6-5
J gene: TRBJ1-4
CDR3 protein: CASSSYRGTNEKLFF
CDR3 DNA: TGTGCCAGCAGTTCCTACAGGGGAACTAATGAAAAACTGTTTTTT

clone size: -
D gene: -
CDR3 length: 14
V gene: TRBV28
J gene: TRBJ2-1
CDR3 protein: CASSSRGAYNEQFF
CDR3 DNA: TGTGCCAGCAGTTCCAGGGGGGCCTACAATGAGCAGTTCTTC

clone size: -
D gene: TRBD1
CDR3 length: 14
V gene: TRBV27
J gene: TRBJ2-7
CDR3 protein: CASSLRQGADEQYF
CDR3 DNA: TGTGCCAGCAGTTTAAGGCAGGGGGCTGACGAGCAGTACTTC

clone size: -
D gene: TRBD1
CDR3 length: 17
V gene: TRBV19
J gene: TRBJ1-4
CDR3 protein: CASSTRWDRATNEKLFF
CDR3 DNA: TGTGCCAGTAGTACCCGATGGGACAGGGCCACTAATGAAAAACTGTTTTTT

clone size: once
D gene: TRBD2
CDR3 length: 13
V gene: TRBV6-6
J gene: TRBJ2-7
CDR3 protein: CASSEGLAGEQYF
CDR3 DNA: TGTGCCAGCAGTGAGGGACTAGCGGGCGAGCAGTACTTC

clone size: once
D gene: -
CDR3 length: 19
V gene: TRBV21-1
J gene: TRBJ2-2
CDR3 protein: CASSHESGASLWGTGELFF
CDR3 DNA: TGTGCCAGCAGCCACGAGAGCGGGGCCTCCCTCTGGGGCACCGGGGAGCTGTTTTTT

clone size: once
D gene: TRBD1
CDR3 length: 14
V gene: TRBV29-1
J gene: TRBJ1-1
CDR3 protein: CSVGDRGSSTEAFF
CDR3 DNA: TGCAGCGTTGGGGACAGGGGTTCTAGCACTGAAGCTTTCTTT

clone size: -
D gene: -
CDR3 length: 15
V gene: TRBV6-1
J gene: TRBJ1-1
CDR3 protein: CASSEWEGSNTEAFF
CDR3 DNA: TGTGCCAGCAGTGAATGGGAAGGTTCGAACACTGAAGCTTTCTTT

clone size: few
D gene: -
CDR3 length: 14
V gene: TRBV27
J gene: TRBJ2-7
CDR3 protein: CASSLGGPGYEQYF
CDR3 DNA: TGTGCCAGCAGTTTGGGGGGGCCGGGATACGAGCAGTACTTC

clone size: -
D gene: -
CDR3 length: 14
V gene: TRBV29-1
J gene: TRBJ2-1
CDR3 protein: CSVVRGRKTPEQFF
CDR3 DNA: TGCAGCGTGGTCAGGGGAAGGAAGACCCCTGAGCAGTTCTTC

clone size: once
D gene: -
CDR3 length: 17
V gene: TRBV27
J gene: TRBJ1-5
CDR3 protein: CASSFAVGGARNQPQHF
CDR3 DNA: TGTGCCAGCAGTTTCGCGGTTGGGGGGGCTAGAAATCAGCCCCAGCATTTT

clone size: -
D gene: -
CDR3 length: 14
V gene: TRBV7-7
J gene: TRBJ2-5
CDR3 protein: CASSPGRPQETQYF
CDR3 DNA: TGTGCTAGCAGCCCCGGACGGCCCCAAGAGACCCAGTACTTC

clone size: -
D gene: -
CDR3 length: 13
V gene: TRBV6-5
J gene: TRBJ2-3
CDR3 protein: CASSRVGSDTQYF
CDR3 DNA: TGTGCCAGCAGTCGCGTTGGTTCTGATACGCAGTATTTT

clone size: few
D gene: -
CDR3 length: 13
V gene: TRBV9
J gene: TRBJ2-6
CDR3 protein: CASSPLRANVLTF
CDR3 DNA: TGTGCCAGCAGCCCCCTTAGGGCCAACGTCCTGACTTTC

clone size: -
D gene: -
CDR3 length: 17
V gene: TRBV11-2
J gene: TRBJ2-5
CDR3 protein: CASSTGGPKGAQETQYF
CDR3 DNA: TGTGCCAGCTCTACAGGAGGGCCAAAAGGGGCACAAGAGACCCAGTACTTC

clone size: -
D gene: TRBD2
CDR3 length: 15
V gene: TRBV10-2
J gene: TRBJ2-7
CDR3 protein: CASSEGLAGGYEQYF
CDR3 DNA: TGCGCCAGCAGTGAAGGGCTAGCGGGAGGCTACGAGCAGTACTTC

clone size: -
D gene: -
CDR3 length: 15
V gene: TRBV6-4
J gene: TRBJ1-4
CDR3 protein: CASSDSKGTNEKLFF
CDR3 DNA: TGTGCCAGCAGTGACTCGAAGGGTACCAATGAAAAACTGTTTTTT

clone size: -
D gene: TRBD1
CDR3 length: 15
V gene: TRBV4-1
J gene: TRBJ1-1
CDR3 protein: CASSPRQGPNTEAFF
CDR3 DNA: TGCGCCAGCAGCCCCCGACAGGGGCCGAACACTGAAGCTTTCTTT

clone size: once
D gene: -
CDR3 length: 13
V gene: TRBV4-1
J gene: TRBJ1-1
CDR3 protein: CASSQEGWAEAFF
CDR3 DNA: TGCGCCAGCAGCCAAGAAGGTTGGGCTGAAGCTTTCTTT

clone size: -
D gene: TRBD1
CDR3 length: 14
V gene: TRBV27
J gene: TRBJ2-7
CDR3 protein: CASSNLQGAYEQYF
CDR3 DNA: TGTGCCAGCAGTAACCTCCAGGGGGCCTACGAGCAGTACTTC

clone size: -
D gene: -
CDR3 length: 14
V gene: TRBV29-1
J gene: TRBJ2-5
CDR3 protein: CSVEEVGAGETQYF
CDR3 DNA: TGCAGCGTTGAAGAAGTGGGGGCTGGGGAGACCCAGTACTTC

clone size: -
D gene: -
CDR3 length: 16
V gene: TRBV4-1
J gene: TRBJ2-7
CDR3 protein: CASSQAVGVRAYEQYF
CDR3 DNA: TGCGCCAGCAGCCAAGCCGTCGGGGTTAGGGCCTACGAGCAGTACTTC

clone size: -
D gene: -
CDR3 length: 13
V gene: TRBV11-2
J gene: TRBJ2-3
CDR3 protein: CASSFSTAPSKYF
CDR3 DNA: TGTGCCAGCAGCTTCTCAACGGCCCCGTCGAAGTATTTT

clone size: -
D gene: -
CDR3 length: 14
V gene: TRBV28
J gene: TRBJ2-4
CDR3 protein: CASKWAGAKNIQYF
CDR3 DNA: TGTGCCAGCAAGTGGGCCGGAGCCAAAAACATTCAGTACTTC

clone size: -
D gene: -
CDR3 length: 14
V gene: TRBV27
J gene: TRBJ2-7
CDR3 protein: CASSKYQAGHEQYF
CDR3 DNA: TGTGCCAGCAGCAAATACCAAGCCGGCCACGAGCAGTACTTC

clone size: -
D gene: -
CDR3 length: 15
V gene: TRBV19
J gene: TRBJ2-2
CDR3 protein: CASTRLGSNTGELFF
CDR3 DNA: TGTGCCAGTACCCGACTCGGGTCGAACACCGGGGAGCTGTTTTTT

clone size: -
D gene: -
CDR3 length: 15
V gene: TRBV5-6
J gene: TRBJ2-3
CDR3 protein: CASSSTTESTDTQYF
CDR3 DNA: TGTGCCAGCAGCTCAACTACAGAGAGCACAGATACGCAGTATTTT

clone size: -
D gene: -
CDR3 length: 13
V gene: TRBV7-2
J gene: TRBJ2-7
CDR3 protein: CASSWGKTYEQYF
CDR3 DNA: TGTGCCAGCAGCTGGGGCAAGACCTACGAGCAGTACTTC